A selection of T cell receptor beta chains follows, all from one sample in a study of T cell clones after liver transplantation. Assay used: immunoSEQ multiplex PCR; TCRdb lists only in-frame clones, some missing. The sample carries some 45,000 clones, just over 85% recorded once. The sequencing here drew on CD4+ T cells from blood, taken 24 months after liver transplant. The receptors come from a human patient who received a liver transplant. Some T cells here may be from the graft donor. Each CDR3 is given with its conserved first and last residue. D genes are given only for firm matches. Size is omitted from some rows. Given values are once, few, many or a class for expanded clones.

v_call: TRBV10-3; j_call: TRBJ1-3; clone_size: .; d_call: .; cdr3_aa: CAISELQKGYENTIYF; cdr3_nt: TGTGCCATCAGTGAGTTGCAAAAGGGATATGAAAACACCATATATTTT
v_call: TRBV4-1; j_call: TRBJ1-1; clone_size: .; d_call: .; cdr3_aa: CASSQGRDGVNTEAFF; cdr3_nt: TGCGCCAGCAGCCAGGGACGGGACGGAGTGAACACTGAAGCTTTCTTT
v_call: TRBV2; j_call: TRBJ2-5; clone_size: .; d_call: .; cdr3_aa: CASISQQLSETQYF; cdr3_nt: TGTGCCAGCATAAGCCAGCAGCTTTCCGAGACCCAGTACTTC
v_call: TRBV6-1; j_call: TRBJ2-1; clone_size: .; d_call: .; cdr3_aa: CASRRTAQNNEQFF; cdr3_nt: TGTGCCAGCAGAAGGACAGCACAAAACAATGAGCAGTTCTTC
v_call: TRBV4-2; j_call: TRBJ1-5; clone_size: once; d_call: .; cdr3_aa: CASSQRPNQPQHF; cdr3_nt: TGTGCCAGCAGCCAAAGGCCCAACCAGCCCCAGCATTTT
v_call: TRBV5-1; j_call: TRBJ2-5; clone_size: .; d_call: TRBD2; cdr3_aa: CASSPREGGTETQYF; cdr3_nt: TGCGCCAGCAGCCCGCGGGAGGGGGGGACAGAGACCCAGTACTTC
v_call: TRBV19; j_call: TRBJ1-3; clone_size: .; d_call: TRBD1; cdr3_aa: CATTMGRTGPYSGNTIYF; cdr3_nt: TGTGCCACCACTATGGGACGGACAGGGCCTTACTCTGGAAACACCATATATTTT
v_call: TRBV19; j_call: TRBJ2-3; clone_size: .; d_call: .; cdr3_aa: CASSIGAGRTDTQYF; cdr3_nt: TGTGCCAGTAGTATAGGGGCTGGCCGCACAGATACGCAGTATTTT
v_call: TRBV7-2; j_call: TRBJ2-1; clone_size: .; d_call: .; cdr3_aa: CASSLGTRHNEQFF; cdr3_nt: TGTGCCAGCAGCTTGGGGACTCGACACAATGAGCAGTTCTTC
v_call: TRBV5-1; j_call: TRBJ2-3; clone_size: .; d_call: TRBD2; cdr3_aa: CASSLAGGFLKLPTDTQYF; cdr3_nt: TGCGCCAGCAGCTTGGCCGGGGGGTTTCTCAAGTTGCCCACAGATACGCAGTATTTT
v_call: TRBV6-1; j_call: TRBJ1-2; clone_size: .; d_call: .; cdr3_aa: CASIESRFYGYTF; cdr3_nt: TGTGCCAGCATTGAATCAAGGTTCTATGGCTACACCTTC
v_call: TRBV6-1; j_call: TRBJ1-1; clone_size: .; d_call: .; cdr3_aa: CASRRTTEAFF; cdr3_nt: TGTGCCAGCAGGAGAACCACTGAAGCTTTCTTT
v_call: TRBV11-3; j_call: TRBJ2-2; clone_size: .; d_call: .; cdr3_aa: CASSEQGFTGELFF; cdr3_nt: TGTGCCAGCAGCGAACAGGGATTCACCGGGGAGCTGTTTTTT
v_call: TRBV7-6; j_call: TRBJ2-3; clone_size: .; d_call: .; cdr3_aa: CASSLLGPPADTQYF; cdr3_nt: TGTGCCAGCAGCTTACTTGGACCCCCCGCAGATACGCAGTATTTT
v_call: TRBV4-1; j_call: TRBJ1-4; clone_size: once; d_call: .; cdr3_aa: CASSQDKGMLRGNEKLFF; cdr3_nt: TGCGCCAGCAGCCAAGACAAAGGGATGTTGAGGGGAAATGAAAAACTGTTTTTT
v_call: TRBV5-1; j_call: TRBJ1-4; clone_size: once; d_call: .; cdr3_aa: CASSFRQQEKEKLFF; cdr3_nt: TGCGCCAGCAGCTTTCGACAGCAAGAGAAGGAAAAACTGTTTTTT
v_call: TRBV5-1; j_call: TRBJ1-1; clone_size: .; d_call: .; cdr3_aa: CASSNPTGNTEAFF; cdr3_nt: TGCGCCAGCAGCAACCCGACAGGTAACACTGAAGCTTTCTTT
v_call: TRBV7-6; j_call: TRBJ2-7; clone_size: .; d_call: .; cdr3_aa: CASSLSREAYEQYF; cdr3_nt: TGTGCCAGCAGCTTATCCAGGGAAGCCTACGAGCAGTACTTC
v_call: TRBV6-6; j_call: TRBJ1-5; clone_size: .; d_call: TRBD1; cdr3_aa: CASRGQGEDNQPQHF; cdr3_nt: TGTGCCAGCAGAGGACAGGGTGAGGACAATCAGCCCCAGCATTTT
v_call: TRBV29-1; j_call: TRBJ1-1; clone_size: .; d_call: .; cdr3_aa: CSASSGTEAFF; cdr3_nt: TGCAGCGCCTCCTCAGGTACTGAAGCTTTCTTT